This T cell receptor (beta chain) is from a study of T-cell memory formation after mild COVID-19. Broader study findings: Clones that contracted from day 15 to 85 were balanced CD4/CD8, while later expanders leaned CD4+.

TCRdb reprocessed the 5' RACE reads via MiXCR and lists one record per CDR3 protein. This table holds 130,000 to 150,000 distinct CDR3 sequences, less than 20% found once. Note on this clonotype: Its antigen is not known.

The CDR3 has 16 amino acids. Per the germline V gene, CDR1 is SGHVS and CDR2 is FQNEAQ. V shed 6 bases and J shed 0 bases, with 15 bases lying between them. Sequenced sample: PBMCs or a T cell subset sorted from them (not recorded which). The J gene is TRBJ2-1, the V gene TRBV7-8; D is perhaps TRBD1 or TRBD2 (6 bases each). This clonotype was sampled from an adult woman who had mild COVID-19 (a few samples of this study predate the infection). Cell type and time point are not known. This CDR3 is CASRNGGGNSYNEQFF. Here the CDR3 DNA reads TGTGCCAGCAGGAACGGAGGGGGGAACTCCTACAATGAGCAGTTCTTC.